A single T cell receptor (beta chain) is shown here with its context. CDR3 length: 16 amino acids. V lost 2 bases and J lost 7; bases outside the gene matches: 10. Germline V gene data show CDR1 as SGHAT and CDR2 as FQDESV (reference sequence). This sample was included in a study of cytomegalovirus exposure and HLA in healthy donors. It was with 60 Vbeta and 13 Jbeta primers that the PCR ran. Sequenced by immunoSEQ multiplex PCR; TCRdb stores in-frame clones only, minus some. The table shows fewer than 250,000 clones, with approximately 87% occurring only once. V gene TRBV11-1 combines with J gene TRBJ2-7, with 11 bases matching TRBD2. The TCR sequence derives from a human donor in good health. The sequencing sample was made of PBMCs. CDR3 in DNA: TGTGCCAGCAGCTTAACCACTAGCGGGAGTTGGTTTGAGCAGTACTTC. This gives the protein CASSLTTSGSWFEQYF. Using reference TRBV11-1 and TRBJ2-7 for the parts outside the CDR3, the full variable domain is EAEVAQSPRYKITEKSQAVAFWCDPISGHATLYWYRQILGQGPELLVQFQDESVVDDSQLPKDRFSAERLKGVDSTLKIQPAELGDSAMYLCASSLTTSGSWFEQYFGPGTRLTVT.